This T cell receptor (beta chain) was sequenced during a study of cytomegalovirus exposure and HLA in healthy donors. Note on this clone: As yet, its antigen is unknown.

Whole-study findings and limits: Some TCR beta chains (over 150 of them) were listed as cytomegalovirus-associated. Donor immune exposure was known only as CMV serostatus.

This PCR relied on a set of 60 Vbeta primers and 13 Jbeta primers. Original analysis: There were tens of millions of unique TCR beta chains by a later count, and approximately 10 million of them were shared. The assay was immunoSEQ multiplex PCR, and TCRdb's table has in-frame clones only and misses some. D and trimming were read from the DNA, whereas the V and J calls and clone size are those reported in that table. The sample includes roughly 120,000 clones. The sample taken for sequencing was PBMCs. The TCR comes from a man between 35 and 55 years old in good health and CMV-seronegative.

The CDR3 protein is CARRSLAGGEFYEQYF. The DNA of the CDR3 is TGTGCCAGAAGATCACTAGCGGGAGGAGAATTCTACGAGCAGTACTTC. The V and J genes are TRBV5-3 and TRBJ2-7; 12 bases are shared with TRBD2. TRBV5-3 is classed as an ORF, of uncertain function. The CDR3 runs to 16 residues. The trim removed 5 bases at V and 3 bases at J, leaving 9 bases unmatched.